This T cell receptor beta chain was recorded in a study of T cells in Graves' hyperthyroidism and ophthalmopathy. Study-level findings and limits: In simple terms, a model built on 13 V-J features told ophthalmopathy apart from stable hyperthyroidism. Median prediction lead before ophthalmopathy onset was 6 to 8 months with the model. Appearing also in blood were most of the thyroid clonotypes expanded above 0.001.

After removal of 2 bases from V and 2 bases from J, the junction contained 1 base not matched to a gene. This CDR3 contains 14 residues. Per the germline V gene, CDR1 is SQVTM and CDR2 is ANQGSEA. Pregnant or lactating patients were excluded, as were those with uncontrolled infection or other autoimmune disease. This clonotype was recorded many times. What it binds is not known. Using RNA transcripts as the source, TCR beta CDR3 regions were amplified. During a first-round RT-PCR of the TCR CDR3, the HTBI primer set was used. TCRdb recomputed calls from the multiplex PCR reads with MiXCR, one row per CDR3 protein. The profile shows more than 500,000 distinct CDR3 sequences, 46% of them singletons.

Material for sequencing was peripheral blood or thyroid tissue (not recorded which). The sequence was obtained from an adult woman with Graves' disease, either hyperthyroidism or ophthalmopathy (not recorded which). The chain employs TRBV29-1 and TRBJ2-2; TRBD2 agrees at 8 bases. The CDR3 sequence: CSVEREGNTGELFF. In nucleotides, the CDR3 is TGCAGCGTTGAACGGGAGGGTAACACCGGGGAGCTGTTTTTT.